A selection of T cell receptor beta chains follows, all from one sample in a study of vaccination and CD4 T cells after COVID-19. TCRdb called the PCR reads again in MiXCR, with one record for every CDR3 protein. In the table there are about 15,000 distinct CDR3 sequences, 74% of which are singletons. These TCRs are of unknown antigen specificity. Source material: CD4+ T cells from blood, cultured in vitro. The receptor source for this set is a human donor who had recovered from COVID-19. The CDR3 runs from the conserved cysteine through the conserved F or W. A D gene is named only where the DNA matches it firmly. Size tells how often a clone was seen (once, few, many) or the class of an expanded clone, and some rows leave it out.

D,J,V,size,CDR3,DNA
-,TRBJ2-7,TRBV29-1,-,CSVVVRGKAYEQYF,TGCAGCGTTGTTGTACGCGGGAAGGCGTACGAGCAGTACTTC
-,TRBJ1-5,TRBV6-1,few,CASSRTGISNQPQHF,TGTGCCAGCAGCCGTACAGGGATTAGCAATCAGCCCCAGCATTTT
-,TRBJ2-5,TRBV6-5,few,CASSYWGRGGSRETQYF,TGTGCCAGCAGTTACTGGGGACGGGGTGGTTCGCGGGAGACCCAGTACTTC
-,TRBJ1-2,TRBV20-1,-,CSASRQYGYTF,TGCAGTGCTTCCCGACAATATGGCTACACCTTC
TRBD2,TRBJ2-5,TRBV9,-,CASSAGRGLAGETQYF,TGTGCCAGCAGCGCAGGCCGGGGACTAGCCGGAGAGACCCAGTACTTC
-,TRBJ2-7,TRBV6-1,-,CASRQGNGPLEQYF,TGTGCCAGCAGACAGGGTAATGGACCTCTCGAGCAGTACTTC
-,TRBJ1-1,TRBV7-3,-,CASSWVHDTEAFF,TGTGCCAGCAGCTGGGTCCACGACACTGAAGCTTTCTTT
TRBD2,TRBJ2-5,TRBV6-2/TRBV6-3,-,CATRSSGATQETQYF,TGTGCCACCCGTTCTAGCGGGGCGACCCAAGAGACCCAGTATTTC
-,TRBJ1-5,TRBV6-1,few,CASGGSNQPQHF,TGTGCCAGCGGGGGCAGTAATCAGCCCCAGCATTTT
TRBD1,TRBJ2-7,TRBV5-4,once,CASSFRDRGVEQYF,TGTGCCAGCAGCTTCCGCGACAGGGGGGTTGAGCAGTACTTC
TRBD2,TRBJ2-5,TRBV12-3/TRBV12-4,once,CASRRTSGRVQETQYF,TGTGCCAGCAGACGGACTAGCGGGAGGGTCCAGGAGACCCAGTACTTC
-,TRBJ1-4,TRBV6-2/TRBV6-3,few,CASSYSGRTNEKLFF,TGTGCCAGCAGTTACTCCGGCCGTACTAATGAAAAACTGTTTTTT
-,TRBJ2-2,TRBV6-1,-,CASSNTNTMTSGELFF,TGTGCCAGCAGCAATACGAACACCATGACCTCCGGGGAGCTGTTTTTT
-,TRBJ1-2,TRBV20-1,-,CSARDLRRSSYGYTF,TGCAGTGCTAGAGATCTGCGGAGATCGAGCTATGGCTACACCTTC
-,TRBJ2-1,TRBV20-1,few,CSVGGSYNEQFF,TGCAGTGTTGGTGGAAGCTACAATGAGCAGTTCTTC
-,TRBJ2-3,TRBV6-1,-,CASHRDSGRPQYF,TGTGCCAGCCACCGAGACTCAGGCCGGCCGCAGTATTTT
-,TRBJ2-5,TRBV18,-,CASSPAGETQYF,TGTGCCAGCTCACCGGCAGGGGAGACCCAGTACTTC
-,TRBJ1-2,TRBV6-1,-,CAKWGGYGYNF,TGTGCCAAATGGGGAGGGTATGGCTACAACTTC
-,TRBJ2-5,TRBV24-1,-,CATSDLQETQYF,TGTGCCACCAGTGACCTCCAAGAGACCCAGTACTTC
-,TRBJ1-1,TRBV20-1,-,CSAKPGGGTEAFF,TGCAGTGCCAAACCCGGGGGTGGCACTGAAGCTTTCTTT
TRBD2,TRBJ2-3,TRBV20-1,-,CSARDPASGSSFEGADTQYF,TGCAGTGCTAGAGATCCGGCTAGCGGGAGCTCTTTTGAGGGCGCAGATACGCAGTATTTT
-,TRBJ1-5,TRBV6-2/TRBV6-3,few,CASSYSGGHQPQHF,TGTGCCAGCAGTTACTCAGGAGGGCATCAGCCCCAGCATTTT